The 13 T cell receptor beta chains below come from one sample, sequenced in a study of blood T cell repertoires in COVID-19. Assay used: immunoSEQ multiplex PCR; TCRdb lists only in-frame clones, some missing. The data show about 150,000 clones, approximately 83% seen once. Specimen: peripheral blood. The receptors derive from a man between 70 and 80 years old who had recovered from COVID-19.

The chain couples TRBV6-5 to TRBJ1-3; D may be TRBD1 (5 bases). Trimming removed 5 bases from V and 0 bases from J, with 11 bases in between. Germline loops: CDR1 MNHEY, CDR2 SVGAGI. The CDR3 covers 15 residues. The CDR3 loop is CASSPGGSSGNTIYF. The CDR3 DNA is TGTGCCAGCAGTCCGGGGGGATCCTCTGGAAACACCATATATTTT.

The rearrangement joins TRBV13 to TRBJ2-7; D is unclear. This CDR3 is 14 amino acids long. The V gene's germline CDR1 is PRHDT and CDR2 FYEKMQ (reference sequence). V was clipped by 5 bases and J by 1 base, with 12 bases between them. The CDR3 sequence is CASSESYRSYEQYF. The CDR3, as DNA: TGTGCCAGCAGCGAAAGTTACAGATCCTACGAGCAGTACTTC.

This chain uses TRBV6-5 with TRBJ2-1, with a possible D match to TRBD2 (6 bases). The CDR3 has 16 residues. The V gene's germline CDR1 is MNHEY and CDR2 SVGAGI. With 0 bases removed from V and 7 bases from J, the gap between germline ends came to 16 bases. The CDR3 nucleotides read TGTGCCAGCAGTTACTCGACGACGGGAGTGGAGAATGAGCAGTTCTTC. It codes for CASSYSTTGVENEQFF.

The gene calls are TRBV18 and TRBJ1-4; unclear D gene. The CDR3 covers 14 residues. Trimming took 0 bases from V and 7 from J, leaving 9 bases between them. CDR1 is KGHSH and CDR2 is LQKENI in the germline V gene. The CDR3 DNA reads TGTGCCAGCTCACCACCTGCATCCAGTGAAAAACTGTTTTTT. This encodes CASSPPASSEKLFF.

V usage is TRBV13 and J usage is TRBJ2-7, with D perhaps matching TRBD2 (6 bases). This CDR3 region has 17 residues. Germline lookup yields CDR1 PRHDT and CDR2 FYEKMQ (reference sequence). Trimming removed 2 bases from V and 1 base from J, with 18 bases in between. CDR3 residues: CASSLRGSAGTSYEQYF. In DNA, the CDR3 is TGTGCCAGCAGCTTACGGGGGTCGGCAGGAACTTCCTACGAGCAGTACTTC. The whole variable domain, filled in from reference TRBV13 and TRBJ2-7, reads AAGVIQSPRHLIKEKRETATLKCYPIPRHDTVYWYQQGPGQDPQFLISFYEKMQSDKGSIPDRFSAQQFSDYHSELNMSSLELGDSALYFCASSLRGSAGTSYEQYFGPGTRLTVT.

The gene calls are TRBV2 and TRBJ2-1; possibly TRBD1 for D (6 bases). This CDR3 has 13 residues. CDR1 is SNHLY, CDR2 FYNNEI, per germline. V was clipped by 3 bases and J by 7 bases, with 10 bases between them. The CDR3: CASSETGSNEQFF. Written as DNA, the CDR3 is TGTGCCAGCAGTGAGACAGGATCGAATGAGCAGTTCTTC.

V and J are TRBV18 and TRBJ2-1; 11 bases fit TRBD2. With 5 bases clipped from V and 2 bases from J, the junction kept 2 bases outside the gene matches. The CDR3 runs 15 residues. Germline CDR1 and CDR2: KGHSH and LQKENI. In DNA form, the CDR3 reads TGTGCCAGCTCAACTAGCGGGAGCCCCTACAATGAGCAGTTCTTC. Translated, it gives CASSTSGSPYNEQFF.

CDR3 sequence reads: CASSLDLPAGGHEQYF. The CDR3 nucleotides read TGTGCCAGCAGCTTAGATCTTCCAGCGGGAGGGCACGAGCAGTACTTC. V is TRBV11-2 and J is TRBJ2-7; 10 nucleotides align to TRBD2. CDR3 length: 16 residues. From germline, CDR1 is SGHAT and CDR2 FQNNGV. V was pared by 0 bases and J by 5 bases, with 7 bases of the junction left unmatched.

This chain uses TRBV9 with TRBJ2-6; 8 nucleotides align to TRBD1. This CDR3 region has 21 residues. V gave up 3 bases and J gave up 2 bases; unmatched junction bases: 19. Germline values: CDR1 SGDLS, CDR2 YYNGEE. CDR3: CASSGGRGRQGTPPGANVLTF. As DNA, the CDR3 is TGTGCCAGCAGCGGGGGTCGGGGGAGACAGGGGACCCCCCCTGGGGCCAACGTCCTGACTTTC.

This clone was seen only once. The V gene is TRBV23-1, the J gene TRBJ2-7, with D maybe TRBD1 (5 bases). TRBV23-1 is designated an ORF whose function remains uncertain. The V and J ends lost 0 bases and 3 bases respectively, with 21 bases between them. CDR3 length: 18 amino acids. CDR3 residues: CASSQSSRGHKVIYEQYF. The CDR3, as DNA: TGCGCCAGCAGTCAATCGAGTCGAGGACACAAGGTAATCTACGAGCAGTACTTC.

Points on this clone: Germline is not matched at one junction end, which may reflect a read error. The V gene is TRBV11-2, the J gene TRBJ2-7, with 14 bases aligning to TRBD2. The CDR3 totals 18 residues. From germline, CDR1 is SGHAT and CDR2 FQNNGV. CDR3: CASSLEGLTGTSGSGPCF. The CDR3 DNA reads TGTGCCAGCAGCTTAGAGGGGCTTACCGGGACTAGCGGGAGCGGTCCTTGCTTC. The whole variable domain, remainder taken from reference TRBV11-2 and TRBJ2-7, is EAGVAQSPRYKIIEKRQSVAFWCNPISGHATLYWYQQILGQGPKLLIQFQNNGVVDDSQLPKDRFSAERLKGVDSTLKIQPAKLEDSAVYLCASSLEGLTGTSGSGPCFGPGTRLTVT.

The chain employs TRBV10-3 and TRBJ1-2, with a tentative D call TRBD1 (6 bases). This CDR3 region has 12 residues. CDR1 ENHRY and CDR2 SYGVKD come from the germline V gene. Trimming took 4 bases from V and 8 from J, leaving 11 bases between them. DNA for the CDR3: TGTGCCATCAGTGTGGGGGGGCAGGGCTACACCTTC. Protein product: CAISVGGQGYTF.

J is TRBJ1-3 and V is TRBV6-1; D is perhaps TRBD1 (5 bases). Germline V gene data show CDR1 as MNHNS and CDR2 as SASEGT. The CDR3 is made up of 16 amino acids. Trimming shortened V by 3 bases and J by 3 bases, and 15 bases separated the two germline ends. CDR3 sequence (DNA): TGTGCCAGCAGTGATCTACAGGCCATGCGTGGAAACACCATATATTTT. Translated: CASSDLQAMRGNTIYF.